The present T cell receptor (beta chain) was sequenced within a study of blood T cell repertoires in COVID-19. As for the study in general: Material from acute and convalescent COVID-19 was sourced from the United States, Italy and Spain. Sample material is recorded as cDNA or gDNA derived from T cells, B-cell-depleted T cells, or PBMCs.

Per the authors' pipeline: Amplification of reference gene primers provided the estimated nucleated cell counts. Sequencing used immunoSEQ multiplex PCR; TCRdb keeps in-frame clones, though not all of them. The V and J calls and the clone size are those of that table, but D and trimming were determined from the DNA. Here the sample spans about 150,000 clones, roughly 89% being singletons. The ends were cut back, 7 bases at V and 3 bases at J, with 18 bases in the middle. The CDR3 spans 15 residues. The germline V gene has CDR1 SGHVS and CDR2 FQNEAQ. The clonotype originates from a man between 60 and 75 years old with active or convalescent COVID-19. The material sequenced was peripheral blood. The J gene is TRBJ1-2, the V gene TRBV7-8; TRBD1 is a possible D gene (6 bases). CDR3 sequence reads: CASTLLQGWDYGYTF. The CDR3 DNA sequence: TGTGCCAGCACCCTATTACAGGGCTGGGACTATGGCTACACCTTC.